The 24 T cell receptor beta chains below were found in one sample sequenced in a study of CD4+ T cells in melanoma. Assay: immunoSEQ multiplex PCR; the TCRdb copy retains only in-frame clones and omits some. In the table there are about 120,000 clones, approximately 90% of which are singletons. The sequencing sample was made of peripheral blood. The receptors shown here come from a human donor with melanoma.

The V gene is TRBV19, the J gene TRBJ2-7; tentatively, D is TRBD1 (6 bases). Germline loops: CDR1 LNHDA, CDR2 SQIVND (reference sequence). This CDR3 has 14 amino acids. The germline V and J ends were trimmed by 4 bases and 3 bases, with 13 bases remaining between them. Here the CDR3 reads CASSTQGTYYEQYF. Written as DNA, the CDR3 is TGTGCCAGTAGTACCCAGGGGACCTACTACGAGCAGTACTTC.

The chain combines TRBV7-9 with TRBJ2-7; 10 bases agree with TRBD1. V lost 7 bases and J lost 5; bases outside the gene matches: 5. Germline V gives CDR1 SEHNR, CDR2 FQNEAQ (reference sequence). This CDR3 has 13 amino acids. The CDR3 bases are TGTGCCAGCACCGGGACAGGGGACCACGAGCAGTACTTC. This gives the protein CASTGTGDHEQYF.

CDR3 loop: CASSSADRAGQPQHF. CDR3 bases: TGTGCCAGCAGTTCGGCCGACAGGGCGGGACAGCCCCAGCATTTT. The chain is built from TRBV28 and TRBJ1-5; TRBD1 matches 7 bases. Germline-derived CDR1 and CDR2 are MDHEN and SYDVKM. Losses at the gene ends were 4 bases for V and 7 bases for J; bases not matched to a gene: 10. The CDR3 contains 15 residues.

This chain links TRBV19 with TRBJ1-5; 10 nucleotides match TRBD1. V shed 5 bases, J shed 2 bases, and the junction held 3 bases outside the gene matches. Germline V CDR1 and CDR2: LNHDA, SQIVND (reference sequence). There are 15 residues in the CDR3. The DNA of the CDR3 is TGTGCCAGTAGTGTCGGGACAGGGGGCAATCAGCCCCAGCATTTT. Encoded protein: CASSVGTGGNQPQHF.

This chain links TRBV19 with TRBJ2-5; 7 bases fit TRBD1. V was pared by 3 bases and J by 1 base, with 8 bases of the junction left unmatched. The CDR3 length is 16 residues. Germline loops: CDR1 LNHDA, CDR2 SQIVND (reference sequence). The CDR3 bases are TGTGCCAGTAGTATTTCGGCAGGGGGATCCCAAGAGACCCAGTACTTC. Its protein product is CASSISAGGSQETQYF. The full variable domain, completed using reference TRBV19 and TRBJ2-5, is DGGITQSPKYLFRKEGQNVTLSCEQNLNHDAMYWYRQDPGQGLRLIYYSQIVNDFQKGDIAEGYSVSREKKESFPLTVTSAQKNPTAFYLCASSISAGGSQETQYFGPGTRLLVL.

V usage is TRBV7-3 and J usage is TRBJ2-1, with 13 bases matching TRBD2. The CDR3 spans 15 residues. The germline CDR1 and CDR2 sequences are SGHTA and FQGTGA. V shed 5 bases, J shed 10 bases, and the junction held 8 bases outside the gene matches. The CDR3 sequence: CASSPPGLAGREQFF. CDR3 bases: TGTGCCAGCAGCCCCCCGGGACTAGCGGGACGGGAGCAGTTCTTC.

The CDR3 sequence is CASSQVAAGVGQETQYF. DNA of the CDR3: TGCGCCAGCAGCCAAGTAGCGGCGGGGGTAGGGCAAGAGACCCAGTACTTC. The chain uses TRBV4-3 and TRBJ2-5; TRBD2 agrees at 7 bases. The CDR3 spans 17 residues. From germline, CDR1 is LGHNA and CDR2 YSLEER. Trimming cost V 1 base and J 2 bases; bases outside gene matches: 10.

The rearrangement links TRBV4-1 to TRBJ1-2, with TRBD1 matching 8 bases. With 4 bases clipped from V and 2 bases from J, the junction kept 3 bases outside the gene matches. The V gene's germline CDR1 is MGHRA and CDR2 YSYEKL. The CDR3 loop spans 14 amino acids. CDR3 in amino acids: CASSRGTGNYGYTF. The CDR3 DNA follows: TGCGCCAGCAGCCGCGGGACAGGCAACTATGGCTACACCTTC.

The rearrangement joins TRBV5-8 to TRBJ1-1; D is possibly TRBD1 (5 bases). Trimming stripped 4 bases from V and 4 bases from J, with 17 bases between. The germline gives CDR1 SGHTS, CDR2 YDEGEE. The CDR3 runs to 15 residues. CDR3 protein: CASSMRGGFVTEAFF. The CDR3 nucleotides read TGTGCCAGCAGCATGCGGGGGGGATTCGTCACTGAAGCTTTCTTT.

The chain is built from TRBV11-2 and TRBJ2-2; D ambiguous. Germline V lookup: CDR1 SGHAT, CDR2 FQNNGV. V dropped 5 bases and J dropped 6 bases, with 10 bases sitting between them. The CDR3 length is 13 residues. CDR3 loop: CASSTISSGELFF. The CDR3 nucleotides read TGTGCCAGCAGCACTATTAGCTCCGGGGAGCTGTTTTTT.

This chain connects TRBV30 to TRBJ2-6; weak D call: TRBD1 (6 bases). CDR1 and CDR2 (germline): GTSNPN, SVGIG (reference sequence). CDR3 size: 15 residues. Trimming left V 4 bases short and J 0 bases short, with 10 bases between. The chain's CDR3 is CAWIDRSSGANVLTF. CDR3 in DNA: TGTGCCTGGATTGACAGGAGCTCTGGGGCCAACGTCCTGACTTTC.

This clone was detected once. The chain uses TRBV11-2 and TRBJ2-7, with 10 bases fitting TRBD1. The germline V gene has CDR1 SGHAT and CDR2 FQNNGV. V lost 2 bases and J lost 1; bases outside the gene matches: 5. This CDR3 contains 16 residues. The CDR3 loop reads CASSLRGTGVSYEQYF. In DNA form, the CDR3 reads TGTGCCAGCAGCTTAAGAGGGACAGGGGTGTCCTACGAGCAGTACTTC.

V usage is TRBV5-1 and J usage is TRBJ2-3; 8 bases map to TRBD1. This CDR3 is built from 15 residues. The V gene end was trimmed by 4 bases and the J gene end by 1 base; junction bases not matched to a gene: 5. Germline CDR1 is SGHRS and CDR2 is YFSETQ. The CDR3: CASSITGQGTDTQYF. Written as DNA, the CDR3 is TGCGCCAGCAGCATTACGGGACAGGGCACAGATACGCAGTATTTT.

V gene TRBV5-1 combines with J gene TRBJ2-2, with no clear D. The germline gives CDR1 SGHRS, CDR2 YFSETQ. This CDR3 contains 16 residues. The V end was cut by 4 bases, the J end by 0 bases, with 13 bases between. The DNA of the CDR3 is TGCGCCAGCAGCCCCGACCCGCCACCGAACACCGGGGAGCTGTTTTTT. It encodes CASSPDPPPNTGELFF.

V is TRBV19 and J is TRBJ2-7, with D uncertain. Germline V gene sequence: CDR1 LNHDA, CDR2 SQIVND (reference sequence). The CDR3 runs to 11 residues. Trimming removed 3 bases from V and 4 bases from J, with 4 bases in between. The CDR3 protein is CASSMGYEQYF. CDR3 DNA sequence: TGTGCCAGTAGTATGGGATACGAGCAGTACTTC.

CDR3 residues: CASRAGTSGGTGELFF. The CDR3 DNA follows: TGTGCCAGCAGGGCCGGGACTAGCGGGGGCACCGGGGAGCTGTTTTTT. The chain employs TRBV9 and TRBJ2-2; 14 bases fit TRBD2. The CDR3 contains 16 residues. Germline V lookup: CDR1 SGDLS, CDR2 YYNGEE. Trimming at V came to 5 bases and at J to 4 bases, leaving 4 bases not matched to a gene.

The genes are TRBV4-1 and TRBJ1-4; D uncertain. V was cut by 0 bases and J by 0 bases, with 8 bases left in between. This CDR3 region has 16 residues. Germline CDR1 MGHRA, CDR2 YSYEKL. The CDR3 protein is CASSQEWDTTNEKLFF. The CDR3 nucleotides read TGCGCCAGCAGCCAAGAATGGGATACAACTAATGAAAAACTGTTTTTT.

Of note for this clone: One end of the junction is discordant with germline, which a read error may explain. CDR3 DNA sequence: TGTGCCAGCACCTTGATTCAGGGGGCGGGTCCTGGCTACACCTTC. Amino acid sequence: CASTLIQGAGPGYTF. The rearrangement uses TRBV5-6 and TRBJ1-2, with 8 bases fitting TRBD1. This CDR3 is built from 15 residues. Looked up from germline, CDR1 is SGHDT and CDR2 is YYEEEE.

V gene TRBV5-5 combines with J gene TRBJ1-1; D gene unclear. Germline-derived CDR1 and CDR2 are SGHKS and YYEKEE (reference sequence). V lost 4 bases and J 2 bases, leaving 18 bases between the germline ends. This CDR3 comprises 16 residues. The DNA of the CDR3 is TGTGCCAGCAGCCCCACGGGCCTATCCCCCAACACTGAAGCTTTCTTT. This sequence encodes CASSPTGLSPNTEAFF.

In its sample, this clone was seen once. As DNA, the CDR3 is TGTGCCAGCAGCTTACCAGGAAATGAGCAGTTCTTC. Its protein is CASSLPGNEQFF. J is TRBJ2-1 and V is TRBV7-3; the D is unclear. Germline V gives CDR1 SGHTA, CDR2 FQGTGA. The CDR3 is made up of 12 amino acids. Deletions cut 2 bases from V and 7 bases from J, with 6 bases between.

This clone was seen a single time. The chain couples TRBV6-5 to TRBJ1-2; 9 nucleotides match TRBD1. V dropped 5 bases and J dropped 2; count of bases not matched to a gene: 3. Germline V gene lookup returns CDR1 MNHEY and CDR2 SVGAGI. This CDR3 is 14 amino acids long. The CDR3 sequence: CASSTGGLNYGYTF. The CDR3 DNA reads TGTGCCAGCAGTACAGGGGGCCTGAACTATGGCTACACCTTC.

This clone was observed a handful of times. V and J are TRBV10-3 and TRBJ2-3; 9 nucleotides align to TRBD1. Germline values: CDR1 ENHRY, CDR2 SYGVKD. This CDR3 has 16 amino acids. The ends lost 4 bases at V and 0 bases at J; junction bases unmatched: 5. DNA for the CDR3: TGTGCCATCAGTGGGGGGACAGGGAGTAGCACAGATACGCAGTATTTT. Translated: CAISGGTGSSTDTQYF.

The CDR3 bases are TGTGCCAGCTCACCCGGACCTGGGGAGACCCAGTACTTC. Protein product: CASSPGPGETQYF. V gene TRBV18 combines with J gene TRBJ2-5; D call uncertain. The CDR3 runs 13 residues. V was pared by 3 bases and J by 5 bases, with 10 bases between. Germline V gene sequence: CDR1 KGHSH, CDR2 LQKENI.

The chain joins TRBV30 to TRBJ1-4; D is unresolved. V was pared by 2 bases and J by 15 bases, with 22 bases between. The germline V gene has CDR1 GTSNPN and CDR2 SVGIG (reference sequence). This CDR3 comprises 14 residues. The CDR3 is CAWSFKTRPSRVFF. CDR3 coding DNA: TGTGCCTGGAGTTTCAAGACCCGTCCGTCCCGTGTGTTTTTT.